This T cell receptor beta chain was recorded in a study of blood T cell repertoires in COVID-19 (dated by TCRdb to 2020 to 2021). About the study as a whole: Samples covering the acute and convalescent phases of COVID-19 were provided by collaborators in the United States, Italy and Spain. The material from the prospective study consisted of cDNA or gDNA derived from T cells, B-cell-depleted T cells, or PBMCs. Subjects who had been exposed to COVID-19, were actively infected with it, or had recovered from it provided the deeply sampled blood TCRbeta repertoires that made up the dataset. The repertoires were released in a freely available public database meant as a resource for research on the immune response to SARS-CoV-2. The samples were drawn from two sources: the first 160 participants of the ongoing ImmuneRACE study, and over 950 subjects contributed by 6 global collaborators. Sample metadata almost always included a de-identified subject ID, COVID-19 status, age in years and sex. Where available, HLA class I and class II types were taken from metadata supplied by the sample provider and were not determined by assay-based typing.

In regard to this clone: Its antigen is currently not known. No per-base quality is available; no much larger clone lies one base away.

Study-wide findings and limitations: The amount of clinical and demographic metadata varied by source and participant and was provided uncurated.

The immunoSEQ Assay, a bias-controlled multiplex PCR, was used to amplify TCRbeta CDR3 regions from genomic DNA. The authors' pipeline ran thus. The number of nucleated cells in each sample was estimated by amplification of reference gene primers within the assay. Sequence reads were collapsed and filtered to measure the absolute abundance of every unique TCRbeta CDR3 rearrangement. For each sample, productive Simpson clonality was calculated as the square root of Simpson's diversity index over productive rearrangements. As stored in TCRdb, this immuneACCESS dataset retains in-frame rearrangements with V and J assigned. A fraction of the clones does not appear; measured against another copy, unresolved V genes explain less than half of the discrepancy, and the remainder lacks a known reason. The V and J calls and the clone size are those of that table, but D and trimming were determined from the DNA. For this sample the table gives 150,000 to 200,000 clones, of which roughly 80% were detected only once. Clones ranked in the top ten supply approximately 6% of the sample.

One collaborating source in Seattle enrolled patients during active infection and followed them longitudinally through the course of disease. The collaborating institutions used their own protocols to collect whole blood in K2EDTA tubes. For TCRbeta analysis, collaborators shipped samples as frozen whole blood, isolated PBMCs, or DNA extracted from either of those sample types. As encoded in the germline V gene, CDR1 is SGHTA while CDR2 is FQGNSA. The germline ends are 24 bases apart after V is trimmed by 4 bases and J by 11 bases. CDR3 length: 16 amino acids, cysteine to phenylalanine. Only the CDR3 part of the read is kept: 48 bases, read in frame from the first base.

Material for sequencing was peripheral blood. The V gene is TRBV7-2 and the J gene is TRBJ1-5; there is no confident call for the D gene. This clonotype was sampled from a middle-aged woman with COVID-19, enrolled during active disease. The DNA reads TGTGCCAGCAGCTCATATCCCCTATTGGTCAATGGAGCCCAGCATTTT. This gives the protein CASSSYPLLVNGAQHF.